The sequence of this T cell receptor (beta chain) was determined in a study of blood T cell repertoires in COVID-19. Study-level information: Collection of acute and convalescent COVID-19 samples took place in the United States, Italy and Spain.

This CDR3 spans 19 amino acids. Germline V gives CDR1 SSHAT, CDR2 FNYEAQ (reference sequence). Original handling: Estimated nucleated cell counts came from reference gene primer amplification. The method was immunoSEQ multiplex PCR; TCRdb's version includes in-frame clones alone and lacks a portion of them. V, J and clone size are those of that table, while D and trimming were read from the DNA. This sample has roughly 390,000 clones, with over 75% found just once. Concerning this clone itself: A junction boundary mismatches the germline segment, possibly from a read error.

V and J are TRBV7-7 and TRBJ2-1, with 10 bases identical to TRBD2. Sequenced input: peripheral blood. This receptor was obtained from a woman aged 25 to 39 with COVID-19, enrolled during active disease. The CDR3 DNA sequence: TGTGCTAGCAGCTTAATCCCAGCGGGAGGGCCGAGCTCCTACAATGAGCAGTTCTTC. Encoded protein: CASSLIPAGGPSSYNEQFF. The variable domain in full, completed from reference TRBV7-7 and TRBJ2-1, reads GAGVSQSPRYKVTKRGQDVTLRCDPISSHATLYWYQQALGQGPEFLTYFNYEAQPDKSGLPSDRFSAERPEGSISTLTIQRTEQRDSAMYRCASSLIPAGGPSSYNEQFFGPGTRLTVL.